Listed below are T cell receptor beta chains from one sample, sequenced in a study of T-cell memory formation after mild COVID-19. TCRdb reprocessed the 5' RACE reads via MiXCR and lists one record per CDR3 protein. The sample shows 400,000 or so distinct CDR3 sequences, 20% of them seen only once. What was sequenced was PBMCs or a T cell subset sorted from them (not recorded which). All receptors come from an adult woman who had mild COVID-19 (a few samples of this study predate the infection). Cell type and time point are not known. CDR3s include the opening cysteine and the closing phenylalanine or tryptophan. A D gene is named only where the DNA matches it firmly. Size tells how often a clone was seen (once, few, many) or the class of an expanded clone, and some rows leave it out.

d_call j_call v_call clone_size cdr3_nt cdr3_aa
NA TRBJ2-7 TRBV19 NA TGTGCCAGTATGTCCCGGGCCGGCTACGAGCAGTACTTC CASMSRAGYEQYF
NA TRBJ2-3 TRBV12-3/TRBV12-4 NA TGTGCCAGCAGTTTACTAGTCGGTAGCACAGATACGCAGTATTTT CASSLLVGSTDTQYF
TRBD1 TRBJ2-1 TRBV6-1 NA TGTTCCAGCAGTTCGGACCGGGACAGGGCGTACAATGAGCAGTTCTTC CSSSSDRDRAYNEQFF
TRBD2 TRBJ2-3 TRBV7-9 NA TGTGCCAGCAGCTCCACCCCGGGAGGAGGCACAGATACGCAGTATTTT CASSSTPGGGTDTQYF
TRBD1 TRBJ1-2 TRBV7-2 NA TGTGCCAGCAGCGACAGGGGGCAAGGAGGCTACACCTTC CASSDRGQGGYTF
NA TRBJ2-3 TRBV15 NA TGTGCCACCAGCAACACGGGAGTATCAGATACGCAGTATTTT CATSNTGVSDTQYF
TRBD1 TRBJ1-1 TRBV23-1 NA TGCGCCAGCAGACCAAGGGACAGGTTGAACACTGAAGCTTTCTTT CASRPRDRLNTEAFF
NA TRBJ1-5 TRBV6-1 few TGTGCCAGCAGTGAAGAGGGGGGACAGCCCCAGCATTTT CASSEEGGQPQHF
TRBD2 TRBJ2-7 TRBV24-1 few TGTGCCACCAGTGACCCCGGGACTAGCGGCTACGAGCAGTACTTC CATSDPGTSGYEQYF
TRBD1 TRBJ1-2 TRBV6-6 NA TGTGCCAGCAGCGCCCGACAGGGGGGTGGCTACACCTTC CASSARQGGGYTF
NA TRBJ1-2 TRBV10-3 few TGTGCCATCAGTGAGTCGCATCAGGGGCCCTCAGCAAACTATGGCTACACCTTC CAISESHQGPSANYGYTF
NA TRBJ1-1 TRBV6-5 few TGTGCCAGCAGTTACTATGACTCGCCAGATGAAGCTTTCTTT CASSYYDSPDEAFF
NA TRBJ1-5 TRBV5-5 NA TGTGCCAGCAGCTTGGCTCAGGGGAGGAATCAGCCCCAGCATTTT CASSLAQGRNQPQHF
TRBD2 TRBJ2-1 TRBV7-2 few TGTGCCAGCAGCTTAGCGGGGACTAGCGGGAAATACAGCTCCTACAATGAGCAGTTCTTC CASSLAGTSGKYSSYNEQFF
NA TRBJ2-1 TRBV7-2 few TGTGCCAGCAGCAACCCCGGTGTCTACAATGAGCAGTTCTTC CASSNPGVYNEQFF
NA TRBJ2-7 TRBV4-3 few TGCGCCAGCAGCCAAGAATGGCAGGGCTCCTACGAGCAGTACTTC CASSQEWQGSYEQYF
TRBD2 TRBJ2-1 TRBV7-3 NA TGTGCCAGCAGCTTAACAGGGACTAGCAATGAGCAGTTCTTC CASSLTGTSNEQFF
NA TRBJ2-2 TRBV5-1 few TGCGCCAGCAGCCAGGGATCGAACACCGGGGAGCTGTTTTTT CASSQGSNTGELFF
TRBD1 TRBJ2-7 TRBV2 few TGTGCCAGCAGCCGGGACAGGGGAAACGAGCAGTACTTC CASSRDRGNEQYF
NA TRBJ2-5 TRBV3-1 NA TGTGCCAGCAGCCAAGTAGGGCAGGGAGCGAGAGAGACCCAGTACTTC CASSQVGQGARETQYF
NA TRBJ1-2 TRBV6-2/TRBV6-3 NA TGTGCCAGCACCATAATGGGGTTCTATGGCTACACCTTC CASTIMGFYGYTF
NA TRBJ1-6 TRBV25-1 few TGTGCCAGCAGTGCCTACATAAGCTCCTATAATTCACCCCTCCACTTT CASSAYISSYNSPLHF